This T cell receptor beta chain is drawn from a study of T cells in Graves' hyperthyroidism and ophthalmopathy. Findings of the study overall: A model built on 13 V-J features separated ophthalmopathy from stable hyperthyroidism.

Points on this clonotype: Antigen specificity is unknown.

Using RNA transcripts as the source, TCR beta CDR3 regions were amplified. First-round RT-PCR targeting the TCR CDR3 was performed with the HTBI primer set. One entry per CDR3 protein, called by TCRdb with MiXCR from the multiplex PCR reads. The sample has about 640,000 distinct CDR3 sequences; 20% to 25% are singletons. Trimming pared 10 bases from V and 5 bases from J, leaving 14 bases between. Germline-derived CDR1 and CDR2 are SNHLY and FYNNEI. The CDR3 is made up of 12 amino acids. Sequenced sample: blood. The chain couples TRBV2 to TRBJ2-5; D perhaps matches TRBD1 (6 bases). The clonotype comes from a man aged 25-45 years with Graves' ophthalmopathy. The CDR3 DNA reads TGTGCCACCGACCCGAGGGGGGAGACCCAGTACTTC. Translated: CATDPRGETQYF. The full variable domain, with the rest looked up from reference TRBV2 and TRBJ2-5, is EPEVTQTPSHQVTQMGQEVILRCVPISNHLYFYWYRQILGQKVEFLVSFYNNEISEKSEIFDDQFSVERPDGSNFTLKIRSTKLEDSAMYFCATDPRGETQYFGPGTRLLVL.